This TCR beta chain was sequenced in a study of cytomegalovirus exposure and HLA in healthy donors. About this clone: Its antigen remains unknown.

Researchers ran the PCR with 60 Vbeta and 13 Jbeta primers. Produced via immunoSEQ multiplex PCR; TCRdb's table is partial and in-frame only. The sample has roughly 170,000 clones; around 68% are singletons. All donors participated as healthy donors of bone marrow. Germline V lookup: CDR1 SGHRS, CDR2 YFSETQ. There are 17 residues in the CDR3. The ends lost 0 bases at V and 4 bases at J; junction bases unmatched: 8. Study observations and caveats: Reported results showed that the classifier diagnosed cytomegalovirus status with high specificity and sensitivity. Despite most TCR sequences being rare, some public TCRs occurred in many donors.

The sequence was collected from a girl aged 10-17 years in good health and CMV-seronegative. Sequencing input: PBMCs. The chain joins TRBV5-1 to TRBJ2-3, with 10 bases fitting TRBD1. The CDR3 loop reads CASSLARDRGGPDTQYF. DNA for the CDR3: TGCGCCAGCAGCTTGGCCAGGGACAGGGGAGGCCCAGATACGCAGTATTTT.